The clone carrying this T cell receptor beta chain showed up just a few times. MiXCR was run by TCRdb on the 5' RACE reads, yielding one entry per CDR3 protein. The sample shows 500,000 or so distinct CDR3 sequences, roughly an eighth of them seen only once. After removal of 6 bases from V and 4 bases from J, the junction contained 6 bases not matched to a gene. The CDR3 contains 14 residues. The source of the sample is a study of identical twins. This same sample was also taken into another study, of yellow fever vaccine responses in identical twins.

The gene calls are TRBV12-3 or TRBV12-4 and TRBJ2-7, with TRBD1 matching over 10 bases. The receptor comes from a woman between 18 and 29 years old in good health. Sequencing input: CD4+ T cells sorted from blood. In DNA form, the CDR3 reads TGTGCCAGCAGATTGGGACAGGGGCCATACGAGCAGTACTTC. Protein sequence: CASRLGQGPYEQYF.